Presented here are 8 T cell receptor beta chains from one specimen sequenced in a study of beta chain features in type 1 diabetes. Study-wide findings and caveats: Type 1 diabetes patients had TCRB CDR3s that were shorter (moderately but significantly so) in all four CD4+ subsets.

These receptors have no known antigen. Expressed TCRB transcripts were sequenced after all isolated RNA was converted to cDNA. The protocol was immunoSEQ multiplex PCR, while the TCRdb copy is restricted to in-frame clones and leaves out a portion. The sample carries hundreds of thousands of clones, around an eighth recorded once. Sequencing was performed on naive CD4+ T cells from blood. The receptors here all came from a man aged 18 to 35 with type 1 diabetes.

This clone has just a few counts. Other DNA sequences within the sample encode an identical CDR3. The J gene is TRBJ2-5, the V gene TRBV30; D possibly corresponds to TRBD2 (6 bases). TRBJ2-7 explains the end of the DNA better; the J call may be wrong. The length of the CDR3 is 14 residues. CDR1 GTSNPN and CDR2 SVGIG come from the germline V gene (reference sequence). CDR3 in amino acids: CAWSVGGSSYEQYF. The CDR3 bases are TGTGCCTGGAGTGTAGGAGGGTCTTCCTACGAGCAGTACTTC.

V usage is TRBV30 and J usage is TRBJ1-1; 7 nucleotides match TRBD1. There are 15 residues in the CDR3. Germline-derived CDR1 and CDR2 are GTSNPN and SVGIG (reference sequence). The V and J ends lost 3 bases and 1 base, in that order; junction bases with no gene match: 8. The CDR3 loop reads CAWSRDSSPNTEAFF. As DNA, the CDR3 is TGTGCCTGGAGCCGGGACAGTAGTCCGAACACTGAAGCTTTCTTT.

There are a few counts of this clone. This chain's CDR3 is CASSPTGFGNTIYF. Here the CDR3 DNA reads TGTGCCAGCAGCCCGACGGGGTTTGGAAACACCATATATTTT. The rearrangement links TRBV9 to TRBJ1-3, with D unresolved. The CDR3 is made up of 14 amino acids. CDR1 is SGDLS, CDR2 YYNGEE, per germline. V gave up 4 bases and J gave up 3 bases, with 11 bases separating them.

V usage is TRBV29-1 and J usage is TRBJ2-6; D gene uncertain. The CDR3 loop spans 15 amino acids. Germline V gives CDR1 SQVTM, CDR2 ANQGSEA. Trimming cost V 4 bases and J 0 bases, with 10 bases left between them. CDR3 in DNA: TGCAGCGTTGGGTACAAGGGCTCTGGGGCCAACGTCCTGACTTTC. The encoded protein is CSVGYKGSGANVLTF. Together with reference TRBV29-1 and TRBJ2-6, the CDR3 gives the full variable domain: SAVISQKPSRDICQRGTSLTIQCQVDSQVTMMFWYRQQPGQSLTLIATANQGSEATYESGFVIDKFPISRPNLTFSTLTVSNMSPEDSSIYLCSVGYKGSGANVLTFGAGSRLTVL.

The V call is TRBV29-1, the J call TRBJ1-1, with D unclear. Per the germline V gene, CDR1 is SQVTM and CDR2 is ANQGSEA. V was clipped by 0 bases and J by 8 bases, with 10 bases between them. The CDR3 runs 12 residues. In DNA form, the CDR3 reads TGCAGCGTTGAAGACCCCCTTACGGAAGCTTTCTTT. As protein: CSVEDPLTEAFF.

The V call is TRBV4-3, the J call TRBJ2-3; the match to TRBD2 covers 8 bases. The J segment lost 1 base and the V segment lost 4 bases, leaving 7 bases of the junction unmatched. The CDR3 contains 16 residues. Germline loops: CDR1 LGHNA, CDR2 YSLEER. CDR3 nucleotides: TGCGCCAGCAGCCGTCATAGCGGGACCCGCACAGATACGCAGTATTTT. Translated: CASSRHSGTRTDTQYF.

This clone has only a few counts. J is TRBJ1-1 and V is TRBV5-1, with D perhaps matching TRBD1 (5 bases). V was cut by 4 bases and J by 7 bases, with 14 bases left in between. Germline CDR1 SGHRS, CDR2 YFSETQ. The CDR3 loop spans 13 amino acids. CDR3 in amino acids: CASSPFRQSEAFF. The CDR3 DNA reads as TGCGCCAGCAGCCCGTTCAGACAGAGTGAAGCTTTCTTT.

This clone was detected a few times. CDR3: CASSFEGVPGNTIYF. For the CDR3, the DNA is TGTGCCAGCAGTTTTGAGGGGGTTCCTGGAAACACCATATATTTT. This chain joins TRBV28 and TRBJ1-3, with D perhaps matching TRBD1 (6 bases). CDR1 MDHEN and CDR2 SYDVKM come from the germline V gene. Trimming left V 3 bases short and J 2 bases short, with 11 bases between. The CDR3 runs 15 residues.